This T cell receptor (beta chain) was sequenced for a study of T cell repertoires in cytomegalovirus infection. A single record per CDR3 protein comes from TCRdb applying MiXCR to the reads. The sample lists roughly 230,000 distinct CDR3 sequences; approximately 22% were seen once. CDR1 is SGHNT and CDR2 is YYREEE in the germline V gene (reference sequence). Unmatched junction bases numbered 4, after V lost 4 bases and J lost 3 bases. The CDR3 spans 13 residues. The origin of this receptor is a human donor in good health (CMV status not recorded). Some clones in this sample may be carry-over from other donors' samples. The sample comprised CD8+ T cells from PBMCs. The rearrangement uses TRBV5-4 and TRBJ2-7, with 7 bases fitting TRBD1. DNA for the CDR3: TGTGCCAGCAGCGTGGGACAGCACTACGAGCAGTACTTC. It encodes CASSVGQHYEQYF.